A single sample is the source of the 4 T cell receptor beta chains below, sequenced in a study of blood T cells in healthy people across ages. With a J-beta primer mix and a sample-barcoded 5' primer, a second PCR ran 7 to 11 cycles. TCRdb re-called the 5' RACE reads with MiXCR, one entry per CDR3 protein. The sample lists around 1,800,000 distinct CDR3 sequences, about two fifths occurring once. Sequencing was done on a sample of blood. The receptors here all came from a human donor in good health.

The chain carries TRBV20-1 and TRBJ2-4; D perhaps matches TRBD1 (6 bases). CDR1 is DFQATT, CDR2 SNEGSKA, per germline (reference sequence). Trimming shortened V by 0 bases and J by 13 bases, and 19 bases separated the two germline ends. This CDR3 has 14 amino acids. In nucleotides, the CDR3 is TGCAGTGCTAGAGAAGTGGGGGCCTTCAATGAGCAGTACTTC. It translates to CSAREVGAFNEQYF.

The chain links TRBV27 to TRBJ2-1, with 14 bases identical to TRBD2. Germline loops: CDR1 MNHEY, CDR2 SMNVEV (reference sequence). After removal of 5 bases from V and 2 bases from J, the junction contained 17 bases not matched to a gene. The CDR3 loop spans 21 amino acids. As DNA, the CDR3 is TGTGCCAGCAGTCCTACCCGTGGACTAGCGGGGGGAATGGGGGCCTACAATGAGCAGTTCTTC. It yields the protein CASSPTRGLAGGMGAYNEQFF.

In its sample, this clonotype was seen a few times. This chain's CDR3 is CAIRPGQEVNYGYTF. CDR3 in DNA: TGTGCCATCAGACCAGGACAGGAAGTTAACTATGGCTACACCTTC. The chain is built from TRBV10-3 and TRBJ1-2, with 7 bases that match TRBD1. The CDR3 spans 15 residues. With V trimmed by 6 bases and J by 1 base, 8 bases remained unmatched. Germline V CDR1 and CDR2: ENHRY, SYGVKD.

This chain links TRBV29-1 with TRBJ1-2, with D unclear. Germline V gives CDR1 SQVTM, CDR2 ANQGSEA. The length of the CDR3 is 15 residues. V was pared by 3 bases and J by 0 bases, with 14 bases between. CDR3: CSVEGRMSTNYGYTF. The CDR3 nucleotides are TGCAGCGTTGAGGGCAGGATGTCCACTAACTATGGCTACACCTTC. The variable domain in full, completed from reference TRBV29-1 and TRBJ1-2, reads SAVISQKPSRDICQRGTSLTIQCQVDSQVTMMFWYRQQPGQSLTLIATANQGSEATYESGFVIDKFPISRPNLTFSTLTVSNMSPEDSSIYLCSVEGRMSTNYGYTFGSGTRLTVV.